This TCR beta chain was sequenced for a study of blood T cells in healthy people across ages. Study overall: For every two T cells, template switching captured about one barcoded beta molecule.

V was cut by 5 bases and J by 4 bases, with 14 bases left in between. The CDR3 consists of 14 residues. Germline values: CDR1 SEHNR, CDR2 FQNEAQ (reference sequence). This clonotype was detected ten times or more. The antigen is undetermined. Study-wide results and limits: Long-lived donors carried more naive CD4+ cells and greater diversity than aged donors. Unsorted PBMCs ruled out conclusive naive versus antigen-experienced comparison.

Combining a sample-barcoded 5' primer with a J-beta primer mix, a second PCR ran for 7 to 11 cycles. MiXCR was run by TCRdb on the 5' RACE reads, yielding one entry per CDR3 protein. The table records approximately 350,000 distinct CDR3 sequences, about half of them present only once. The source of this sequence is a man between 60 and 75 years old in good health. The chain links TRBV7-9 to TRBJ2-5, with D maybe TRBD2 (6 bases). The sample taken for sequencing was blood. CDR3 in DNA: TGTGCCAGCAGCCCCCGGGCGGGGTTAGAGACCCAGTACTTC. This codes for CASSPRAGLETQYF.